What follows are 24 T cell receptor beta chains derived from one specimen sequenced in a study of blood T cell repertoires in COVID-19. Data came from immunoSEQ multiplex PCR; TCRdb stores just in-frame clones and leaves some out. Among a few hundred thousand clones listed, about 91% were seen once. The sample comprised peripheral blood. The receptors were gathered from a woman aged 25 to 39 with COVID-19, enrolled during active disease.

The V and J genes are TRBV6-2 or TRBV6-3 and TRBJ1-3, with unresolved D. CDR3 length: 17 amino acids. V lost 2 bases to trimming and J lost 0 bases, with 14 bases between them. Germline V gene sequence: CDR1 MNHEY, CDR2 SVGEGT. Here the CDR3 reads CASSYGRTGGSGNTIYF. The DNA for the CDR3 is TGTGCCAGCAGTTACGGGAGGACCGGCGGCTCTGGAAACACCATATATTTT.

The chain uses TRBV6-5 and TRBJ1-6; 9 bases match TRBD1. The CDR3 has 15 residues. In germline, CDR1 is MNHEY, CDR2 SVGAGI. Trimming at V came to 5 bases and at J to 10 bases, leaving 9 bases not matched to a gene. This CDR3 reads CASSPRDRERSPLHF. In nucleotides, the CDR3 is TGTGCCAGCAGTCCCCGGGACAGGGAGAGGTCACCCCTCCACTTT.

The genes are TRBV7-9 and TRBJ1-4; D is unresolved. V lost 5 bases to trimming and J lost 7 bases, with 20 bases between them. CDR1 and CDR2 (germline): SEHNR, FQNEAQ (reference sequence). CDR3 length: 16 residues. The CDR3 bases are TGTGCCAGCAGCGCCTCACGGGAGTCAAGGTCTGAAAAACTGTTTTTT. This gives the protein CASSASRESRSEKLFF.

The V and J genes are TRBV19 and TRBJ2-3; weak D call: TRBD1 (5 bases). V was cut by 2 bases and J by 3 bases, with 12 bases left in between. This CDR3 has 15 residues. Germline CDR1 is LNHDA and CDR2 is SQIVND (reference sequence). CDR3 nucleotides: TGTGCCAGTAGTATAATCGACAGCACAACAGATACGCAGTATTTT. Encoded protein: CASSIIDSTTDTQYF.

The rearrangement joins TRBV4-3 to TRBJ2-1; TRBD2 matches 10 bases. This CDR3 has 18 residues. Germline V CDR1 and CDR2: LGHNA, YSLEER. The V segment lost 2 bases and the J segment 2 bases; nucleotides outside the gene matches: 9. The CDR3 loop is CASSQNNLAGATYNEQFF. The DNA of the CDR3 is TGCGCCAGCAGCCAAAACAACCTAGCGGGGGCCACCTACAATGAGCAGTTCTTC.

This chain connects TRBV23-1 to TRBJ1-1; 9 bases are shared with TRBD1. TRBV23-1 is flagged as an ORF with uncertain function. The trim removed 6 bases at V and 5 bases at J, leaving 7 bases unmatched. CDR3 size: 14 residues. CDR3: CASRRGQGGTEAFF. For the CDR3, the DNA is TGCGCCAGCAGGCGGGGACAGGGAGGTACTGAAGCTTTCTTT.

The chain employs TRBV11-2 and TRBJ1-4; D not resolved. CDR3 length: 13 amino acids. CDR1 is SGHAT, CDR2 FQNNGV, per germline. Deletions cut 7 bases from V and 9 bases from J, with 15 bases between. CDR3 loop: CASTPVVAKKLFF. In DNA, the CDR3 is TGTGCCAGCACCCCTGTGGTCGCGAAAAAACTGTTTTTT.

This clone was recorded only once. The chain is built from TRBV5-4 and TRBJ2-2; D uncertain. The germline V gene has CDR1 SGHNT and CDR2 YYREEE (reference sequence). Trimming took off 4 bases at V and 0 bases at J, with 7 bases between the two ends. This CDR3 comprises 14 residues. The DNA of the CDR3 is TGTGCCAGCAGCACTTTGACGAACACCGGGGAGCTGTTTTTT. This gives the protein CASSTLTNTGELFF.

The V and J genes are TRBV27 and TRBJ2-1; D is uncertain. With 5 bases removed from V and 0 bases from J, the gap between germline ends came to 8 bases. Per the germline V gene, CDR1 is MNHEY and CDR2 is SMNVEV (reference sequence). There are 14 residues in the CDR3. The CDR3 DNA is TGTGCCAGCAGTGAGATGAGCTCCTACAATGAGCAGTTCTTC. It yields the protein CASSEMSSYNEQFF.

The V and J genes are TRBV24-1 and TRBJ2-1; TRBD1 matches 7 bases. Trimming removed 3 bases from V and 7 bases from J; junction bases left unmatched: 8. CDR1 and CDR2 from the germline V gene are KGHDR and SFDVKD. The CDR3 runs 15 residues. In DNA, the CDR3 is TGTGCCACCAGTGATACCAGACAGGGTCGGAATGAGCAGTTCTTC. Its translation: CATSDTRQGRNEQFF.

The V call is TRBV19, the J call TRBJ1-4; perhaps TRBD1 as D (5 bases). The length of the CDR3 is 15 residues. Trimming stripped 3 bases from V and 8 bases from J, with 16 bases between. In germline, CDR1 is LNHDA, CDR2 SQIVND (reference sequence). CDR3 sequence (DNA): TGTGCCAGTAGTATCGGTCAGGGCTTTTCGGAAAAACTGTTTTTT. This translates into CASSIGQGFSEKLFF.

The chain couples TRBV12-3 or TRBV12-4 to TRBJ1-1; no definite D call. The CDR3 totals 12 residues. Trimming pared 8 bases from V and 11 bases from J, leaving 18 bases between. CDR3 sequence reads: CASSSNAGRAFF. The CDR3 DNA sequence: TGTGCCAGCTCCTCCAACGCGGGAAGGGCTTTCTTT.

The genes are TRBV7-8 and TRBJ2-5, with D possibly matching TRBD1 (5 bases). Germline V gene sequence: CDR1 SGHVS, CDR2 FQNEAQ. The CDR3 extends over 17 amino acids. Trimming took off 0 bases at V and 2 bases at J, with 16 bases between the two ends. CDR3 in DNA: TGTGCCAGCAGCTTAGCGCTTCGTACCAGGGTACAAGAGACCCAGTACTTC. Amino acid sequence: CASSLALRTRVQETQYF.

V and J are TRBV6-5 and TRBJ1-1; D is perhaps TRBD1 (6 bases). V lost 5 bases to trimming and J lost 3 bases, with 10 bases between them. The CDR3 extends over 13 amino acids. Germline V gives CDR1 MNHEY, CDR2 SVGAGI. CDR3 amino acids: CASSHRADTEAFF. The CDR3 coding sequence is TGTGCCAGCAGTCACAGGGCTGACACTGAAGCTTTCTTT.

The rearrangement joins TRBV7-2 to TRBJ2-2; D is undetermined. Trimming shortened V by 2 bases and J by 5 bases, and 6 bases separated the two germline ends. The CDR3 is 13 residues long. Per germline, CDR1 SGHTA and CDR2 FQGNSA. The CDR3 DNA reads as TGTGCCAGCAGCTTACATCAAACCGGGGAGCTGTTTTTT. It translates to CASSLHQTGELFF.

V is TRBV5-1 and J is TRBJ2-1, with D possibly matching TRBD1 (5 bases). The CDR3 is 13 amino acids. The germline V and J ends were trimmed by 4 bases and 3 bases, with 8 bases remaining between them. Germline V gene sequence: CDR1 SGHRS, CDR2 YFSETQ. The CDR3 sequence is CASSTDNYNEQFF. The DNA for the CDR3 is TGCGCCAGCAGCACGGACAACTACAATGAGCAGTTCTTC.

The chain recombines TRBV5-1 with TRBJ2-1; 9 positions agree with TRBD2. This CDR3 has 16 residues. In germline, CDR1 is SGHRS, CDR2 YFSETQ. After removal of 1 base from V and 8 bases from J, the junction contained 10 bases not matched to a gene. CDR3 amino acids: CASSLRAAGGQDEQFF. The CDR3 nucleotides are TGCGCCAGCAGCTTGAGGGCAGCGGGGGGCCAAGATGAGCAGTTCTTC.

This chain links TRBV28 with TRBJ1-1; a possible D gene is TRBD1 (5 bases). The CDR3 is 16 amino acids. Germline CDR1 and CDR2: MDHEN and SYDVKM. With 6 bases removed from V and 0 bases from J, the gap between germline ends came to 17 bases. CDR3 residues: CASRPDRVFMNTEAFF. DNA for the CDR3: TGTGCCAGCAGACCCGACAGAGTTTTTATGAACACTGAAGCTTTCTTT.

This clone was seen a few times. V is TRBV6-6 and J is TRBJ2-4, with TRBD1 as a possible D gene (6 bases). Germline V gene data show CDR1 as MNHNY and CDR2 as SVGAGI (reference sequence). Between the trimmed V and J ends, which lost 5 bases and 8 bases, there was a span of 10 bases. The CDR3 spans 12 residues. CDR3 coding DNA: TGTGCCAGCAGTCAAGGGGGATACATTCAGTACTTC. Residues: CASSQGGYIQYF.

DNA of the CDR3: TGTGCCAGCAGCTTGACTTTCCTGGGCCCTAACACTGAAGCTTTCTTT. It yields the protein CASSLTFLGPNTEAFF. The chain employs TRBV5-6 and TRBJ1-1; D is uncertain. Trimming took off 1 base at V and 2 bases at J, with 15 bases between the two ends. Germline V gene lookup returns CDR1 SGHDT and CDR2 YYEEEE. This CDR3 contains 16 residues.

The chain combines TRBV6-5 with TRBJ2-3, with TRBD2 matching 7 bases. V lost 7 bases to trimming and J lost 4 bases; unmatched junction nucleotides: 11. The germline gives CDR1 MNHEY, CDR2 SVGAGI. This CDR3 contains 15 residues. The CDR3 nucleotides read TGTGCCAGCACTCTACGGGCGGGGGAACCAGATACGCAGTATTTT. Its translation: CASTLRAGEPDTQYF.

The rearrangement uses TRBV3-1 (or the pseudogene TRBV3-2) and TRBJ1-5; no firm D call. The ends were cut back, 3 bases at V and 0 bases at J, with 6 bases in the middle. The V gene's germline CDR1 is LGHDT and CDR2 YNNKEL (reference sequence). This CDR3 region has 14 residues. DNA of the CDR3: TGTGCCAGCAGCCATGCGGATAGCAATCAGCCCCAGCATTTT. It specifies CASSHADSNQPQHF.

The chain combines TRBV19 with TRBJ2-1; D remains ambiguous. The CDR3 has 12 residues. Germline assignment: CDR1 LNHDA and CDR2 SQIVND (reference sequence). Trimming took 6 bases from V and 6 from J, leaving 9 bases between them. The CDR3 DNA reads TGTGCCAGTAGCAGTGGCCCCAATGAGCAGTTCTTC. It encodes CASSSGPNEQFF.

This clone was detected once. The chain uses TRBV7-2 and TRBJ1-6, with TRBD1 as a possible D gene (5 bases). Trimming took 0 bases from V and 10 from J, leaving 10 bases between them. Germline CDR1 SGHTA, CDR2 FQGNSA. The CDR3 runs 14 residues. In nucleotides, the CDR3 is TGTGCCAGCAGCTTAGCGGACATTTTCTCACCCCTCCACTTT. Amino acid sequence: CASSLADIFSPLHF.